This passage covers 9 T cell receptor beta chains from one sample sequenced in a study of identical twins. TCRdb fed the 5' RACE reads into MiXCR, producing one record per CDR3 protein. The data hold about 220,000 distinct CDR3 sequences, with 9.4% observed a single time. The sequenced material came from memory (CD45RO+) T cells sorted from blood. Receptors originate from a woman between 18 and 30 years old in good health.

This clonotype appeared many times. In DNA form, the CDR3 reads TGTGCCAGCAGCCTCCGGGACAGACGAACCTACGAGCAGTACTTC. Translating gives CASSLRDRRTYEQYF. The chain couples TRBV7-7 to TRBJ2-7; 7 nucleotides align to TRBD1. The germline gives CDR1 SSHAT, CDR2 FNYEAQ (reference sequence). There are 15 residues in the CDR3. After removal of 5 bases from V and 2 bases from J, the junction contained 9 bases not matched to a gene.

J is TRBJ2-3 and V is TRBV21-1. TRBV21-1 is termed a pseudogene. The CDR3 extends over 13 amino acids. CDR3 amino acids: CASSKTRGNTQYF. Here the CDR3 DNA reads TGTGCCAGCAGCAAAACTCGGGGAAATACGCAGTATTTT.

The chain is built from TRBV7-2 and TRBJ2-7; maybe TRBD2 (5 bases). Germline V gives CDR1 SGHTA, CDR2 FQGNSA. V dropped 2 bases and J dropped 2 bases, with 10 bases sitting between them. The CDR3 consists of 14 residues. CDR3 in DNA: TGTGCCAGCAGCTTACTGCGGGCACCCTACGAGCAGTACTTC. Its protein product is CASSLLRAPYEQYF.

This clonotype appeared once. The rearrangement joins TRBV6-5 to TRBJ2-7; 7 bases fit TRBD1. The CDR3 runs to 12 residues. The J segment lost 11 bases and the V segment lost 2 bases, leaving 6 bases of the junction unmatched. Germline assignment: CDR1 MNHEY and CDR2 SVGAGI. Here the CDR3 reads CASSYRTGAEYF. The CDR3 region has the DNA TGTGCCAGCAGTTACCGGACAGGCGCCGAGTACTTC.

At least ten counts were recorded for this clonotype. This rearrangement joins TRBV4-3 to TRBJ2-1, with 11 nucleotides matching TRBD2. Per germline, CDR1 LGHNA and CDR2 YSLEER. The trim removed 0 bases at V and 7 bases at J, leaving 2 bases unmatched. The CDR3 has 15 amino acids. The CDR3 DNA sequence: TGCGCCAGCAGCCAAGAGACTAGCGGGAAAAATGAGCAGTTCTTC. This gives the protein CASSQETSGKNEQFF.

In its sample, this clonotype was seen many times. J is TRBJ1-2 and V is TRBV5-1; the match to TRBD1 covers 10 bases. Germline-derived CDR1 and CDR2 are SGHRS and YFSETQ. J gave up 6 bases and V 0 bases, and 5 bases lay outside the gene matches. CDR3 length: 15 amino acids. CDR3 DNA sequence: TGCGCCAGCAGCTTGGGACAGGGGGCGTTGGATGGCTACACCTTC. Protein product: CASSLGQGALDGYTF.

This rearrangement joins TRBV19 to TRBJ2-5; weak D call: TRBD2 (5 bases). Germline V gives CDR1 LNHDA, CDR2 SQIVND (reference sequence). The CDR3 contains 15 residues. V lost 3 bases and J 3 bases, leaving 14 bases between the germline ends. Written as DNA, the CDR3 is TGTGCCAGTAGTATTCCCCGGGAAGGGAAAGAGACCCAGTACTTC. As protein: CASSIPREGKETQYF. The variable domain in full, with the rest retrieved from reference TRBV19 and TRBJ2-5, is DGGITQSPKYLFRKEGQNVTLSCEQNLNHDAMYWYRQDPGQGLRLIYYSQIVNDFQKGDIAEGYSVSREKKESFPLTVTSAQKNPTAFYLCASSIPREGKETQYFGPGTRLLVL.

The V gene is TRBV5-1, the J gene TRBJ2-7; 13 bases align to TRBD2. Germline values: CDR1 SGHRS, CDR2 YFSETQ. The V and J ends lost 0 bases and 3 bases, in that order; junction bases with no gene match: 9. The CDR3 has 18 residues. CDR3 sequence: CASSLALAGGSEVYEQYF. Here the CDR3 DNA reads TGCGCCAGCAGCTTGGCACTAGCGGGAGGGTCCGAAGTCTACGAGCAGTACTTC.

This clonotype was observed a handful of times. V gene TRBV20-1 combines with J gene TRBJ2-2, with no clear D. The V and J ends lost 5 bases and 7 bases respectively, with 14 bases between them. The germline V gene has CDR1 DFQATT and CDR2 SNEGSKA (reference sequence). The CDR3 runs to 13 residues. CDR3 amino acids: CSAAPTGYGELFF. DNA of the CDR3: TGCAGTGCTGCACCTACTGGGTACGGGGAGCTGTTTTTT.